This T cell receptor beta chain is drawn from a study of blood T cell repertoires in COVID-19. Study overall: Whether acute or convalescent, the COVID-19 samples came from the United States, Italy and Spain. From T cells, B-cell-depleted T cells, or PBMCs came the material, which was cDNA or gDNA.

Deletions cut 2 bases from V and 5 bases from J, with 18 bases between. Germline loops: CDR1 SGHTA, CDR2 FQGNSA. This CDR3 has 17 amino acids. Per the original methods: Reference gene primer amplification gave nucleated cell count estimates. Sequenced by immunoSEQ multiplex PCR; TCRdb stores in-frame clones only, minus some. V, J and clone size are taken as reported in that table, and D and trimming were inferred from the DNA itself. This table has roughly 40,000 clones, almost 85% appearing once. Sequencing was carried out using peripheral blood. This chain connects TRBV7-2 to TRBJ2-2, with D possibly being TRBD2 (5 bases). This TCR came from a human donor in a cohort sampled during active COVID-19. CDR3 nucleotide sequence: TGTGCCAGCAGCTTAAGGATCGAGGCGGGTATAACCGGGGAGCTGTTTTTT. This codes for CASSLRIEAGITGELFF.